The 23 T cell receptor beta chains presented below share a single source sample, sequenced in a study of shared clonotypes between healthy human individuals (dated by TCRdb to 2018 to 2020). Libraries were prepared through the immunoSEQ multiplex PCR assay. TCRdb retrieved this table from immuneACCESS and kept in-frame rearrangements only. Not all clones are present; in checked studies, unresolved V genes account for under half, and no reason is known for the remainder. This sample gives 1,400,000 or so clones in total; approximately 98.5% of them show up just once. The ten biggest clones cover over 0.3% of the sample. The sequenced material came from naive CD4+ T cells sorted from blood. The sample's cell subset or site label, in plain terms: CD45RA+ positively selected. These receptors all come from a man aged 25 to 40 in good health.

The rearrangement links TRBV28 to TRBJ1-2; TRBD1 aligns across 11 bases. The V and J ends lost 4 bases and 10 bases, in that order; junction bases with no gene match: 14. Germline-derived CDR1 and CDR2 are MDHEN and SYDVKM. This CDR3 has 16 residues. The CDR3 DNA is TGTGCCAGCAGTTCCCCTTCGGACAGGGGGCGCGGAATCTACACCTTC. Translation: CASSSPSDRGRGIYTF.

The rearrangement uses TRBV5-1 and TRBJ2-7; 7 bases agree with TRBD2. The junction had 9 bases not matched to a gene; V was cut back by 1 base and J by 5 bases. Germline lookup yields CDR1 SGHRS and CDR2 YFSETQ. The CDR3 loop spans 15 amino acids. CDR3 protein: CASSLQGGQSNEQYF. The CDR3 bases are TGCGCCAGCAGCTTGCAGGGAGGGCAATCCAACGAGCAGTACTTC.

The chain combines TRBV5-4 with TRBJ1-1, with D possibly TRBD1 on 6 matching bases. Trimming took off 0 bases at V and 1 base at J, with 16 bases between the two ends. The CDR3 is 17 amino acids. Germline-derived CDR1 and CDR2 are SGHNT and YYREEE (reference sequence). CDR3 nucleotides: TGTGCCAGCAGCTTGGCCCAGGGAGGGGGGGCGAACACTGAAGCTTTCTTT. Translation: CASSLAQGGGANTEAFF.

The V and J genes are TRBV5-4 and TRBJ2-1; 10 bases agree with TRBD1. Germline-derived CDR1 and CDR2 are SGHNT and YYREEE (reference sequence). Unmatched junction bases numbered 3, after V lost 3 bases and J lost 9 bases. The CDR3 is 13 amino acids. The CDR3 loop is CASSSGTGVEQFF. The DNA for the CDR3 is TGTGCCAGCAGCTCCGGGACAGGGGTTGAGCAGTTCTTC.

The V and J genes are TRBV2 and TRBJ1-2; 9 nucleotides align to TRBD1. V shed 6 bases, J shed 8 bases, and the junction held 13 bases outside the gene matches. This CDR3 region has 15 residues. The V gene's germline CDR1 is SNHLY and CDR2 FYNNEI. The CDR3, as DNA: TGTGCCAGCAGCCGAACCGGGACAGGGTTTTTAGGCTACACCTTC. Translating it yields CASSRTGTGFLGYTF.

The rearrangement joins TRBV18 to TRBJ1-5; D is perhaps TRBD1 (5 bases). CDR1 KGHSH and CDR2 LQKENI come from the germline V gene. V lost 0 bases and J lost 5, with 11 bases in between. The CDR3 runs to 15 residues. CDR3: CASSPPLGTDQPQHF. CDR3 coding DNA: TGTGCCAGCTCACCACCGCTAGGGACGGATCAGCCCCAGCATTTT. Supplemented by reference TRBV18 and TRBJ1-5, the full variable domain reads NAGVMQNPRHLVRRRGQEARLRCSPMKGHSHVYWYRQLPEEGLKFMVYLQKENIIDESGMPKERFSAEFPKEGPSILRIQQVVRGDSAAYFCASSPPLGTDQPQHFGDGTRLSIL.

The chain carries TRBV29-1 and TRBJ2-7, with 8 bases that match TRBD2. V dropped 7 bases and J dropped 2; count of bases not matched to a gene: 7. This CDR3 is built from 13 residues. CDR1 is SQVTM and CDR2 is ANQGSEA in the germline V gene. CDR3 region: CSAGGLGPYEQYF. The CDR3 bases are TGCAGCGCCGGGGGACTAGGTCCCTACGAGCAGTACTTC.

The rearrangement links TRBV10-3 to TRBJ1-3; TRBD1 agrees at 8 bases. The J segment lost 6 bases and the V segment lost 3 bases, leaving 13 bases of the junction unmatched. The CDR3 extends over 17 amino acids. Looked up from germline, CDR1 is ENHRY and CDR2 is SYGVKD. The CDR3: CAISDARGDRPKNTIYF. The DNA for the CDR3 is TGTGCCATCAGTGACGCTAGAGGGGACAGGCCGAAAAACACCATATATTTT.

The chain joins TRBV2 to TRBJ2-3, with no clear D. V lost 7 bases, J lost 6 bases, and 14 bases lay in between. This CDR3 is 13 amino acids long. Germline V gene data show CDR1 as SNHLY and CDR2 as FYNNEI. CDR3 sequence: CASIGRAPDTQYF. CDR3 nucleotide sequence: TGTGCCAGCATTGGTCGCGCTCCGGATACGCAGTATTTT.

About this clone itself: The same CDR3 arises from other DNA sequences in this sample as well. The genes are TRBV18 and TRBJ2-1; D gene uncertain. The V end lost 3 bases, the J end lost 7 bases, and 7 bases lay between the germline ends. Germline values: CDR1 KGHSH, CDR2 LQKENI. This CDR3 has 12 amino acids. The CDR3 coding sequence is TGTGCCAGCTCACCGTTGCGTAATGAGCAGTTCTTC. It codes for CASSPLRNEQFF.

The sample holds one count of this clone. The rearrangement uses TRBV5-6 and TRBJ2-2, with D perhaps TRBD2 (7 bases). The CDR3 loop spans 17 amino acids. The germline V gene encodes CDR1 SGHDT and CDR2 YYEEEE. Between the trimmed V and J ends, which lost 7 bases and 7 bases, there was a span of 26 bases. Here the CDR3 reads CASGPYLRGALVGELFF. The CDR3 coding sequence is TGTGCCAGCGGACCTTACCTACGGGGGGCTCTGGTCGGGGAGCTGTTTTTT. The whole variable domain, filled in from reference TRBV5-6 and TRBJ2-2, reads DAGVTQSPTHLIKTRGQQVTLRCSPKSGHDTVSWYQQALGQGPQFIFQYYEEEERQRGNFPDRFSGHQFPNYSSELNVNALLLGDSALYLCASGPYLRGALVGELFFGEGSRLTVL.

The chain has TRBV14 and TRBJ2-7; 9 bases are shared with TRBD2. Per the germline V gene, CDR1 is SGHDN and CDR2 is FVKESK. The J segment lost 0 bases and the V segment lost 4 bases, leaving 1 base of the junction unmatched. CDR3 length: 14 residues. The CDR3 bases are TGTGCCAGCAGCCTGGGACTAGCCTCCTACGAGCAGTACTTC. As protein: CASSLGLASYEQYF.

This sequence joins TRBV7-3 and TRBJ1-1, with D unclear. This CDR3 contains 14 residues. Trimming took 2 bases from V and 2 from J, leaving 9 bases between them. The germline CDR1 and CDR2 sequences are SGHTA and FQGTGA. CDR3 coding DNA: TGTGCCAGCAGCTTAGATTGGGGAAACACTGAAGCTTTCTTT. Its translation: CASSLDWGNTEAFF.

This sequence joins TRBV11-1 and TRBJ2-5; 7 bases align to TRBD1. The CDR3 has 13 residues. Germline V gene sequence: CDR1 SGHAT, CDR2 FQDESV (reference sequence). The junction had 3 bases not matched to a gene; V was cut back by 5 bases and J by 3 bases. The CDR3 loop is CASSPTGKETQYF. The CDR3 DNA is TGTGCCAGCAGCCCGACAGGGAAAGAGACCCAGTACTTC.

In DNA, the CDR3 is TGTGCCAGCAGTACCAAAAACACCATATATTTT. It yields the protein CASSTKNTIYF. V is TRBV6-6 and J is TRBJ1-3, with D hard to call. Trimming left V 5 bases short and J 6 bases short, with 5 bases between. From germline, CDR1 is MNHNY and CDR2 SVGAGI (reference sequence). CDR3 length: 11 residues.

Details on this clone: An end of the junction differs from the germline gene, which may be a read error. This CDR3 is also generated by other DNA sequences in the sample. This rearrangement joins TRBV29-1 to TRBJ1-3; no reliable D call. The CDR3 extends over 13 amino acids. Germline lookup yields CDR1 SQVTM and CDR2 ANQGSEA. The CDR3 is CSVERAGGNTIYF. The CDR3 DNA reads TGCAGCGTTGAGAGGGCCGGCGGAAACACTATATATTTT.

The chain couples TRBV5-4 to TRBJ2-7; TRBD2 agrees at 8 bases. CDR1 and CDR2 (germline): SGHNT, YYREEE (reference sequence). V was clipped by 4 bases and J by 0 bases; unmatched bases: 3. The CDR3 covers 14 residues. CDR3 sequence: CASSPGLDSYEQYF. The CDR3 DNA sequence: TGTGCCAGCAGCCCGGGACTAGACTCCTACGAGCAGTACTTC.

The chain recombines TRBV18 with TRBJ2-7, with TRBD2 as a possible D gene (6 bases). V dropped 3 bases and J dropped 4 bases, with 13 bases sitting between them. CDR3 length: 14 residues. Germline lookup yields CDR1 KGHSH and CDR2 LQKENI. CDR3 coding DNA: TGTGCCAGCTCACCGGGACTCGCGACTTACGAGCAGTACTTC. It codes for CASSPGLATYEQYF. The entire variable domain, with the rest obtained from reference TRBV18 and TRBJ2-7, is as follows: NAGVMQNPRHLVRRRGQEARLRCSPMKGHSHVYWYRQLPEEGLKFMVYLQKENIIDESGMPKERFSAEFPKEGPSILRIQQVVRGDSAAYFCASSPGLATYEQYFGPGTRLTVT.

V gene TRBV5-1 combines with J gene TRBJ2-3; D remains unclear. CDR3 length: 15 residues. Germline V CDR1 and CDR2: SGHRS, YFSETQ. V was trimmed by 4 bases and J by 0 bases, leaving 12 bases between them. The CDR3 nucleotides are TGCGCCAGCAGCGAGCAGCCCTCTAGCACAGATACGCAGTATTTT. As protein: CASSEQPSSTDTQYF.

This clone was counted once. The chain joins TRBV27 to TRBJ2-1, with 8 bases matching TRBD2. V trimming: 5 bases; J trimming: 0 bases; junction bases outside the gene matches: 9. The CDR3 extends over 17 amino acids. In germline, CDR1 is MNHEY, CDR2 SMNVEV (reference sequence). CDR3 residues: CASSRKLAASSYNEQFF. CDR3 bases: TGTGCCAGCAGTCGGAAACTAGCGGCTAGCTCCTACAATGAGCAGTTCTTC.

The chain has TRBV5-1 and TRBJ2-3, with 15 bases identical to TRBD2. With 4 bases clipped from V and 5 bases from J, the junction kept 11 bases outside the gene matches. The germline V gene encodes CDR1 SGHRS and CDR2 YFSETQ. The CDR3 spans 18 residues. This chain's CDR3 is CASSGGLAGGGGGDTQYF. The CDR3 region has the DNA TGCGCCAGCAGCGGCGGACTAGCGGGAGGGGGAGGTGGAGATACGCAGTATTTT.

To note about this clone: Other DNA variants within this sample encode the same CDR3. The chain carries TRBV5-1 and TRBJ2-7; TRBD2 aligns across 10 bases. CDR1 SGHRS and CDR2 YFSETQ come from the germline V gene. This CDR3 is built from 15 residues. V lost 3 bases to trimming and J lost 1 base; unmatched junction nucleotides: 4. The CDR3 DNA reads TGCGCCAGCAGCTCCGGACTAGCGGCGTCCTACGAGCAGTACTTC. Encoded protein: CASSSGLAASYEQYF.

This chain uses TRBV5-4 with TRBJ2-3; possibly TRBD2 for D (6 bases). CDR1 SGHNT and CDR2 YYREEE come from the germline V gene (reference sequence). The CDR3 consists of 16 residues. V was clipped by 0 bases and J by 1 base, with 12 bases between them. CDR3 protein: CASSLGIGTRTDTQYF. CDR3 sequence (DNA): TGTGCCAGCAGCTTGGGGATCGGGACTCGCACAGATACGCAGTATTTT.